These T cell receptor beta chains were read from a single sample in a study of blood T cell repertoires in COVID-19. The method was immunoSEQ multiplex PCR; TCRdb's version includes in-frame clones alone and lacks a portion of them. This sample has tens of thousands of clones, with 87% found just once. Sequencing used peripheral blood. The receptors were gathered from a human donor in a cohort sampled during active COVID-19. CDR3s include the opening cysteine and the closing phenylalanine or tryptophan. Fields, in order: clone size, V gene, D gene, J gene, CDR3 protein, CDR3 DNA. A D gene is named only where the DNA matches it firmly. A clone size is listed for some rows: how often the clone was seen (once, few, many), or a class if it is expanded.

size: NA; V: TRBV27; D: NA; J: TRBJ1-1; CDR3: CASSLSGIWMNTEAFF; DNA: TGTGCCAGCAGTTTGTCAGGGATCTGGATGAACACTGAAGCTTTCTTT
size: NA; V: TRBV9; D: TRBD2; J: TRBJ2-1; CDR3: CASTGAGVDNEQFF; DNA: TGTGCCAGCACCGGGGCGGGAGTTGACAATGAGCAGTTCTTC
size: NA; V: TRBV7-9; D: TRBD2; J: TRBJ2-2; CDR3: CASSSPGSGVNTGELFF; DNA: TGTGCCAGCAGCTCCCCGGGCAGCGGGGTAAACACCGGGGAGCTGTTTTTT
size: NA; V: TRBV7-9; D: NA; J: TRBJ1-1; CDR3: CASSSLAGDTEAFF; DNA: TGTGCCAGCAGCTCGTTGGCGGGGGACACTGAAGCTTTCTTT
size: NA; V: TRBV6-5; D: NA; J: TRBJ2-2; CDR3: CASRRDSANTGELFF; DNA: TGTGCCAGCAGGAGGGACTCCGCGAACACCGGGGAGCTGTTTTTT
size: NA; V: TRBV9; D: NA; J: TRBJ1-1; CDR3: CASSPDVGVWGGGTEAFF; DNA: TGTGCCAGCAGCCCAGATGTGGGGGTCTGGGGGGGTGGTACTGAAGCTTTCTTT
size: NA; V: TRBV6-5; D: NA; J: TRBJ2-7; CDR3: CASSKTGVGYEQYF; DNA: TGTGCCAGCAGCAAAACCGGGGTAGGCTACGAGCAGTACTTC
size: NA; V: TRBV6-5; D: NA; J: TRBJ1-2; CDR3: CASIPLGPQGGYTF; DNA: TGTGCCAGCATACCCCTCGGGCCTCAGGGAGGCTACACCTTC
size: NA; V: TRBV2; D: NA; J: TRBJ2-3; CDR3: CASNTGQTSRTQYF; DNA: TGTGCCAGCAATACAGGTCAAACAAGCCGTACGCAGTATTTT
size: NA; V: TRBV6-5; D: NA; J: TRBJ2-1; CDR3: CASSYLTGTPYNEQFF; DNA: TGTGCCAGCAGTTACCTCACAGGGACCCCCTACAATGAGCAGTTCTTC
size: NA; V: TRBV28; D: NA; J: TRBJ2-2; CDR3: CASLGGFPGELFF; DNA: TGTGCCAGCCTTGGAGGGTTTCCCGGGGAGCTGTTTTTT
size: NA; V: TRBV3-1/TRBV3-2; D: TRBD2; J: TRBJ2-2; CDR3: CAARTSRGELFF; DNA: TGTGCCGCCCGGACTAGTAGGGGGGAGCTGTTTTTT
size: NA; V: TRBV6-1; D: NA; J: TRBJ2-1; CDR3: CASSEFHGIDYNEQFF; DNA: TGTGCCAGCAGTGAATTCCACGGTATTGATTACAATGAGCAGTTCTTC
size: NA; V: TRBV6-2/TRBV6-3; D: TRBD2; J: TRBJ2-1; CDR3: CASSYPIKLADSSYNEQFF; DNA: TGTGCCAGCAGTTACCCTATAAAACTAGCGGACAGCTCCTACAATGAGCAGTTCTTC
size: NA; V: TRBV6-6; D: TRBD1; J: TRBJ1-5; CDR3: CASSPEDRGKSQPQHF; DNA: TGTGCCAGCAGCCCCGAAGACAGGGGCAAGAGTCAGCCCCAGCATTTT
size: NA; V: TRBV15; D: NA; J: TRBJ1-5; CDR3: CATSRVVVYSNQPQHF; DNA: TGTGCCACCAGCAGAGTCGTGGTCTATAGCAATCAGCCCCAGCATTTT
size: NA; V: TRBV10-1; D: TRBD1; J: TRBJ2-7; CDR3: CASSPGQDYEQYF; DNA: TGCGCCAGCAGTCCGGGACAGGATTACGAGCAGTACTTC
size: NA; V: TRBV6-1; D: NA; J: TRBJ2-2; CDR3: CASSEAIWGPLEAGELFF; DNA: TGTGCCAGCAGTGAAGCGATCTGGGGGCCTCTGGAGGCCGGGGAGCTGTTTTTT
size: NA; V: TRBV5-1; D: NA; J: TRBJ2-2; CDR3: CASSLAYTGELFF; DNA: TGCGCCAGCAGCTTGGCTTACACCGGGGAGCTGTTTTTT
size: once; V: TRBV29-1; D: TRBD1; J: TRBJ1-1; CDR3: CSVADRVPFF; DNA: TGCAGCGTTGCGGACAGGGTGCCTTTCTTT
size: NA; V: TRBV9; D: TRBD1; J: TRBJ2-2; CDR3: CASSVAGQGHTGELFF; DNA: TGTGCCAGCAGCGTAGCTGGACAGGGTCACACCGGGGAGCTGTTTTTT
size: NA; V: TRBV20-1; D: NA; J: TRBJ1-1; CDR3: CSAIPRFEAFF; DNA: TGCAGTGCCATTCCCAGGTTTGAAGCTTTCTTT
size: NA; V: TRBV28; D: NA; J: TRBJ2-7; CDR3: CASSFQTYEQYF; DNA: TGTGCCAGCAGTTTCCAGACCTACGAGCAGTACTTC
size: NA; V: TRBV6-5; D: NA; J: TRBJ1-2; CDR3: CASSRAANYGYTF; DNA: TGTGCCAGCAGCAGGGCAGCTAACTATGGCTACACCTTC
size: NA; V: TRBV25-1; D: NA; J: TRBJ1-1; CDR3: CASSERAGGTEAFF; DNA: TGTGCCAGCAGTGAACGAGCGGGTGGCACTGAAGCTTTCTTT
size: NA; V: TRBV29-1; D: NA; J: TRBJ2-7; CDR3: CSVVTSNSYEQYF; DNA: TGCAGCGTTGTTACTAGCAACTCCTACGAGCAGTACTTC
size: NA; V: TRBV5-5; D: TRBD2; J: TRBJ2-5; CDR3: CASSMGLAEQETQYF; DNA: TGTGCCAGCAGCATGGGACTAGCGGAGCAAGAGACCCAGTACTTC
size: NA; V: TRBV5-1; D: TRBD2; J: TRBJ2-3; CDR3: CASSPQASGSDTQYF; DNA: TGCGCCAGCAGCCCACAGGCTAGCGGGAGTGATACGCAGTATTTT
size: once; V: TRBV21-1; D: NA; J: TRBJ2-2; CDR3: CASSKARQGDTGELFF; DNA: TGTGCCAGCAGCAAAGCGCGGCAGGGGGACACCGGGGAGCTGTTTTTT
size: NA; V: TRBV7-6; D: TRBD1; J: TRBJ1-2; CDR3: CASSLGLAGGNNGYTF; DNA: TGTGCCAGCAGCTTAGGTCTGGCAGGGGGAAATAATGGCTACACCTTC
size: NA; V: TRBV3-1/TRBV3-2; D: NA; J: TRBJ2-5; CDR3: CASSREGVKTQYF; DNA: TGTGCCAGCAGCCGGGAGGGGGTAAAGACCCAGTACTTC
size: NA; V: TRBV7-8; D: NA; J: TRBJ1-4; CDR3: CASSPREESEKLFF; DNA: TGTGCCAGCAGCCCCAGGGAGGAGTCTGAAAAACTGTTTTTT
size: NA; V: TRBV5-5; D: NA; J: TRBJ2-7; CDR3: CASSLMSLPLGGEQYF; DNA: TGTGCCAGCAGCTTGATGTCGCTACCCCTGGGGGGTGAGCAGTACTTC
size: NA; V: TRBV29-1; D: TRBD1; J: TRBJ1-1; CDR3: CSVRAPTGGNTEAFF; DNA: TGCAGCGTCAGAGCCCCTACAGGGGGAAACACTGAAGCTTTCTTT
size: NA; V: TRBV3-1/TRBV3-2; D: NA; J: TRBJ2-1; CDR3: CASSWRSGEQFF; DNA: TGTGCCAGCAGCTGGAGATCGGGTGAGCAGTTCTTC
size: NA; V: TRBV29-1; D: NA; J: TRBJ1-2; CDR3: CSVVLGGNYGYTF; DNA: TGCAGCGTTGTCCTAGGAGGGAACTATGGCTACACCTTC
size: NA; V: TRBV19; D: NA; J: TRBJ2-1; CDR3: CASSMASSRGEQFF; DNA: TGTGCCAGTAGTATGGCTAGCTCCAGAGGAGAGCAGTTCTTC
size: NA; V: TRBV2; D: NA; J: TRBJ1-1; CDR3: CASSARQGTEAFF; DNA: TGTGCCAGCAGCGCGAGGCAGGGCACTGAAGCTTTCTTT
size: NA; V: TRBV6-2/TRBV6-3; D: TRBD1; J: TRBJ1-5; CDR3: CASSYSDRAGNQPQHF; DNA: TGTGCCAGCAGTTACTCCGACAGGGCGGGCAATCAGCCCCAGCATTTT
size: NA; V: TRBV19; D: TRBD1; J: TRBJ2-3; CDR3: CASSKSPGQGKRTSDTQYF; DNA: TGTGCCAGTAGTAAGTCCCCGGGACAGGGTAAAAGAACCTCAGATACGCAGTATTTT
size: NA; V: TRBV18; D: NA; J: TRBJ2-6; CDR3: CASSATGYGANVLTF; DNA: TGTGCCAGCTCAGCAACAGGGTACGGGGCCAACGTCCTGACTTTC